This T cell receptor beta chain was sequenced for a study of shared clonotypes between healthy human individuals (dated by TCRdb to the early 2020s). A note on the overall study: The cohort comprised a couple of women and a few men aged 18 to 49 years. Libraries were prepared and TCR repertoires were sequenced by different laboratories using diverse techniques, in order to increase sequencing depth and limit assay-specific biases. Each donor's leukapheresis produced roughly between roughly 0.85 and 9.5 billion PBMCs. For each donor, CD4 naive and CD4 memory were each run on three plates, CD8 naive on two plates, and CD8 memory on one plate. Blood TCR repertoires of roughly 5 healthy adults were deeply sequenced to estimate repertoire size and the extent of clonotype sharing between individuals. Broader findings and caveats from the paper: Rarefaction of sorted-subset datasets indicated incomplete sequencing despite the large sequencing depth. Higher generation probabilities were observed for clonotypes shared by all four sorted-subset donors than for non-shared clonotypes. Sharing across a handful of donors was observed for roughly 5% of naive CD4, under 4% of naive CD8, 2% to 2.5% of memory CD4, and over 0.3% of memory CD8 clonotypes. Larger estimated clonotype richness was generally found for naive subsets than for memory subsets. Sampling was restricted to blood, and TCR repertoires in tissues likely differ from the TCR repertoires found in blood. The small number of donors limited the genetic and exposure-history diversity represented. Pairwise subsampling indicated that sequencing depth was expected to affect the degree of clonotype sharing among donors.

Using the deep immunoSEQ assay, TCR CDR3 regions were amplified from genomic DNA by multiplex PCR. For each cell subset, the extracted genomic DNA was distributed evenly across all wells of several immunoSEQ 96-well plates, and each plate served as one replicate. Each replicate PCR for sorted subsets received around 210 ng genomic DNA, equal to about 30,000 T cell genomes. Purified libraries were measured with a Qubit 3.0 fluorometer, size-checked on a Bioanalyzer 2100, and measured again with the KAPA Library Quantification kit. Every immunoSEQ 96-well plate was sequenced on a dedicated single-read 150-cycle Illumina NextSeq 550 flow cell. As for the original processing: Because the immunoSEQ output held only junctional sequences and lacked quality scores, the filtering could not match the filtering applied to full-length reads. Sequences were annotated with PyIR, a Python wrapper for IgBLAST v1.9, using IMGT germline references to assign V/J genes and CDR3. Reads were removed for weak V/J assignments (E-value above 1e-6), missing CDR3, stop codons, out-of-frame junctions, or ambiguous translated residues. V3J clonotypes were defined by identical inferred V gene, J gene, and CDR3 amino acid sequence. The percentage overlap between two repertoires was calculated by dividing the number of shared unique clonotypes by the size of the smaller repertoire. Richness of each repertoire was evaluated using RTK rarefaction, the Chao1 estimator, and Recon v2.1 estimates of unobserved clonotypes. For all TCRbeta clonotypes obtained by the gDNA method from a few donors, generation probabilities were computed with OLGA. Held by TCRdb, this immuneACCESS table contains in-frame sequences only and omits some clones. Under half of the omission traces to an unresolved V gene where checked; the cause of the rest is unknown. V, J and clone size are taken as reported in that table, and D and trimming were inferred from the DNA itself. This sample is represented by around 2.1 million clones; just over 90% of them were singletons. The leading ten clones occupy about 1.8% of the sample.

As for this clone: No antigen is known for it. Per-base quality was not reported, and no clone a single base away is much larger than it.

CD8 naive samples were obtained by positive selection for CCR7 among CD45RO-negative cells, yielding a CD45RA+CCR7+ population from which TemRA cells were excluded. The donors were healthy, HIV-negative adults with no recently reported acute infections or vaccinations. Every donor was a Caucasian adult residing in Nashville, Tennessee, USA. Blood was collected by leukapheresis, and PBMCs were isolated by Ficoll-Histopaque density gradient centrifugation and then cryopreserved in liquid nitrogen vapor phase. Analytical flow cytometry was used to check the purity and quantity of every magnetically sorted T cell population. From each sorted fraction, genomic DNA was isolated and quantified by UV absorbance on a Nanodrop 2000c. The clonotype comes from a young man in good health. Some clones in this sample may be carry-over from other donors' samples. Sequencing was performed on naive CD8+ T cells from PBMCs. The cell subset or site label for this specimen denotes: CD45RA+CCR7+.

The sequenced DNA: TGTGCCAGCAGTCCAAAGGACAGGGTGGTCAATCAGCCCCAGCATTTT. Its coded protein is CASSPKDRVVNQPQHF. The rearrangement combines TRBV27 with TRBJ1-5, and 8 junction bases match TRBD1. Trimmed from V: 5 bases; trimmed from J: 3 bases; junction bases lacking a gene match: 9. The CDR3 goes from the cysteine to the phenylalanine over 16 residues. Only CDR3 DNA is held: 48 bases, read in frame from base 1. CDR1 and CDR2, per the germline V gene (reference sequence), are MNHEY and SMNVEV.